The 31 T cell receptor beta chains below were found in one sample sequenced in a study of T cells in Graves' hyperthyroidism and ophthalmopathy. Amplification yielded TCR beta CDR3 regions, with RNA transcripts as the source. Primed by the HTBI set, a first-round RT-PCR was run on the TCR CDR3. From the multiplex PCR reads, TCRdb called clonotypes with MiXCR, one entry per CDR3 protein. This table holds around 250,000 distinct CDR3 sequences, around 17% found once. Source material: blood. These receptors were obtained from a woman aged 18-29 years with Graves' ophthalmopathy.

This clonotype has ten or more counts. V and J are TRBV20-1 and TRBJ2-7; D tentatively fits TRBD1 or TRBD2 (5 bases each). V was clipped by 5 bases and J by 0 bases, with 26 bases between them. The CDR3 is 18 residues long. CDR1 DFQATT and CDR2 SNEGSKA come from the germline V gene (reference sequence). The CDR3 spells CSAPSLGVQAGGSYEQYF. CDR3 bases: TGCAGTGCTCCCAGTCTAGGGGTCCAGGCGGGCGGCTCCTACGAGCAGTACTTC.

This clonotype was recorded many times. The V gene is TRBV6-1, the J gene TRBJ2-3; 8 bases map to TRBD1. Germline CDR1 is MNHNS and CDR2 is SASEGT. The CDR3 loop spans 17 amino acids. V lost 5 bases to trimming and J lost 7 bases; unmatched junction nucleotides: 17. The chain's CDR3 is CASSFILGLRQGNTQYF. CDR3 bases: TGTGCCAGCAGTTTTATTTTGGGGCTACGACAGGGGAATACGCAGTATTTT.

In its sample, this clonotype was seen many times. The V and J genes are TRBV28 and TRBJ2-7; TRBD2 matches at 13 bases. The germline V gene encodes CDR1 MDHEN and CDR2 SYDVKM. The V gene end was trimmed by 3 bases and the J gene end by 0 bases; junction bases not matched to a gene: 14. The CDR3 runs to 20 residues. The CDR3 nucleotides are TGTGCCAGCAGTTTCGGGGGACTAGCGGGATACCTTGGGAGCTCCTACGAGCAGTACTTC. This codes for CASSFGGLAGYLGSSYEQYF. Looking up the rest from reference TRBV28 and TRBJ2-7 gives the full variable domain: DVKVTQSSRYLVKRTGEKVFLECVQDMDHENMFWYRQDPGLGLRLIYFSYDVKMKEKGDIPEGYSVSREKKERFSLILESASTNQTSMYLCASSFGGLAGYLGSSYEQYFGPGTRLTVT.

This clonotype was found many times. V usage is TRBV9 and J usage is TRBJ2-5; D is perhaps TRBD1 (5 bases). Germline values: CDR1 SGDLS, CDR2 YYNGEE. The CDR3 runs 17 residues. Trimming removed 0 bases from V and 3 bases from J, with 18 bases in between. The DNA of the CDR3 is TGTGCCAGCAGCGTAGTTGGCAGCCCAACGACAGAAGAGACCCAGTACTTC. It specifies CASSVVGSPTTEETQYF.

The table lists this clonotype with many counts. This rearrangement joins TRBV4-1 to TRBJ2-2; a weak D match, TRBD2 (5 bases). Germline values: CDR1 MGHRA, CDR2 YSYEKL. CDR3 size: 14 residues. The V end was cut by 5 bases, the J end by 5 bases, with 12 bases between. CDR3 DNA: TGCGCCAGCAGCAAGAGGGATCTAACCGGGGAGCTGTTTTTT. It translates to CASSKRDLTGELFF.

This clonotype was seen repeatedly, ten times or more. The rearrangement joins TRBV7-9 to TRBJ2-5; D might be TRBD1 (6 bases). The CDR3 has 17 residues. Germline V gives CDR1 SEHNR, CDR2 FQNEAQ (reference sequence). V shed 0 bases and J shed 1 base, with 15 bases lying between them. The CDR3 nucleotides read TGTGCCAGCAGCTTAGCGCGTGGCAGGGACATCCAAGAGACCCAGTACTTC. Translated: CASSLARGRDIQETQYF.

This clonotype was seen many times. The CDR3 nucleotides are TGTGCCAGCAGCTTAGCACCGGGATTATACGAGCAGTACTTC. This encodes CASSLAPGLYEQYF. The chain joins TRBV11-2 to TRBJ2-7, with a weak D call TRBD2 (5 bases). The CDR3 is made up of 14 amino acids. The V end was cut by 1 base, the J end by 4 bases, with 11 bases between. The germline V gene has CDR1 SGHAT and CDR2 FQNNGV. Full variable domain (outside the CDR3, taken from reference TRBV11-2 and TRBJ2-7): EAGVAQSPRYKIIEKRQSVAFWCNPISGHATLYWYQQILGQGPKLLIQFQNNGVVDDSQLPKDRFSAERLKGVDSTLKIQPAKLEDSAVYLCASSLAPGLYEQYFGPGTRLTVT.

This clonotype has more than one count but fewer than ten. A much larger clone sits a single nucleotide away, making a read error possible. The chain has TRBV13 and TRBJ2-7; unclear D gene. V was clipped by 8 bases and J by 3 bases, with 11 bases between them. The CDR3 contains 12 residues. CDR1 is PRHDT, CDR2 FYEKMQ, per germline (reference sequence). The CDR3 bases are TGTGCCAGCGCTCCGAGCGTCTACGAGCAGTACTTC. Translating gives CASAPSVYEQYF.

This clonotype was found many times. The chain is built from TRBV6-1 and TRBJ1-1; D is ambiguous. Germline CDR1 is MNHNS and CDR2 is SASEGT. V gave up 6 bases and J gave up 5 bases, with 7 bases separating them. The CDR3 contains 11 residues. This chain's CDR3 is CASSDTTEAFF. CDR3 nucleotide sequence: TGTGCCAGCAGCGACACTACTGAAGCTTTCTTT.

This clonotype came up a few times. The chain recombines TRBV20-1 with TRBJ2-7; D possibly corresponds to TRBD2 (7 bases). The germline CDR1 and CDR2 sequences are DFQATT and SNEGSKA (reference sequence). V was pared by 3 bases and J by 4 bases, with 16 bases between. The CDR3 totals 14 residues. The CDR3 loop is CSARGGRELYEQYF. The CDR3, as DNA: TGCAGTGCTAGGGGGGGGCGGGAGTTATACGAGCAGTACTTC.

This clonotype was found many times. The rearrangement links TRBV9 to TRBJ1-1; tentatively, D is TRBD1 (6 bases). CDR1 and CDR2 from the germline V gene are SGDLS and YYNGEE. V was cut by 2 bases and J by 5 bases, with 16 bases left in between. The CDR3 spans 15 residues. CDR3 coding DNA: TGTGCCAGCAGCGTCGCCCCGGACAGAGGGACTGAAGCTTTCTTT. This sequence encodes CASSVAPDRGTEAFF.

There are many counts of this clonotype. Here the CDR3 DNA reads TGCAGTGCTAGAGATCTAGTTCGGGCACAAGAGACCCAGTACTTC. Translation gives CSARDLVRAQETQYF. The V gene is TRBV20-1, the J gene TRBJ2-5; D gene uncertain. This CDR3 contains 15 residues. Trimming removed 0 bases from V and 2 bases from J, with 13 bases in between. The germline gives CDR1 DFQATT, CDR2 SNEGSKA (reference sequence).

This clonotype was found once. The V and J genes are TRBV28 and TRBJ2-5, with 12 bases lining up with TRBD2. The CDR3 length is 13 residues. CDR1 is MDHEN and CDR2 is SYDVKM in the germline V gene. The V segment lost 7 bases and the J segment 12 bases; nucleotides outside the gene matches: 9. CDR3 in DNA: TGTGCCAGCATCGGGGCTAGCGGGAGGGGGGAGTACTTC. Protein: CASIGASGRGEYF.

Many counts were recorded for this clonotype. The gene calls are TRBV30 and TRBJ1-1, with D possibly TRBD1 on 5 matching bases. Trimming left V 1 base short and J 2 bases short, with 8 bases between. Per germline, CDR1 GTSNPN and CDR2 SVGIG (reference sequence). This CDR3 is built from 13 residues. The CDR3 is CAWSGQTNTEAFF. Here the CDR3 DNA reads TGTGCCTGGAGTGGACAGACAAACACTGAAGCTTTCTTT.

This clonotype was seen ten or more times. V is TRBV28 and J is TRBJ2-5, with a weak D call TRBD1 (6 bases). Germline V gene data show CDR1 as MDHEN and CDR2 as SYDVKM. With 7 bases removed from V and 0 bases from J, the gap between germline ends came to 18 bases. The CDR3 sequence is 16 residues long. CDR3 region: CASTLSGVGYQETQYF. The CDR3 region has the DNA TGTGCCAGCACCTTATCAGGGGTTGGGTACCAAGAGACCCAGTACTTC.

This clonotype was counted at least ten times. V usage is TRBV3-1 and J usage is TRBJ2-5, with D tentatively TRBD1 (7 bases). V was pared by 4 bases and J by 9 bases, with 15 bases between. The CDR3 extends over 13 amino acids. Germline assignment: CDR1 LGHDT and CDR2 YNNKEL (reference sequence). CDR3 coding DNA: TGTGCCAGCAGCCTCCAGTCCAGGGGGGCCCAGTACTTC. Its protein is CASSLQSRGAQYF.

In this sample, this clonotype turned up many times. V usage is TRBV9 and J usage is TRBJ1-4, with D hard to call. CDR3 size: 14 residues. V was pared by 2 bases and J by 0 bases, with 5 bases between. The germline gives CDR1 SGDLS, CDR2 YYNGEE. The CDR3 region is CASSVSPTNEKLFF. DNA for the CDR3: TGTGCCAGCAGCGTCTCCCCAACTAATGAAAAACTGTTTTTT.

At least ten counts were recorded for this clonotype. The chain is built from TRBV12-3 or TRBV12-4 and TRBJ2-7, with D perhaps TRBD1 (6 bases). V was trimmed by 5 bases and J by 1 base, leaving 12 bases between them. This CDR3 has 14 amino acids. CDR3 coding DNA: TGTGCCAGCAGTCGGACAGATAAATCCTACGAGCAGTACTTC. Its protein product is CASSRTDKSYEQYF.

This clonotype was detected ten times or more. This chain links TRBV12-3 or TRBV12-4 with TRBJ2-2; 13 bases are shared with TRBD2. With 5 bases clipped from V and 6 bases from J, the junction kept 9 bases outside the gene matches. The length of the CDR3 is 17 residues. The CDR3 protein is CASSPTSGGVLAGELFF. CDR3 coding DNA: TGTGCCAGCAGTCCAACTAGCGGGGGGGTCTTGGCCGGGGAGCTGTTTTTT.

The table lists this clonotype with many counts. The CDR3 DNA is TGTGCCAGCAGCCTACAGGGGATTGATGAAAAACTGTTTTTT. It translates to CASSLQGIDEKLFF. This chain connects TRBV3-1 to TRBJ1-4; TRBD1 matches 7 bases. CDR3 length: 14 amino acids. V lost 4 bases to trimming and J lost 6 bases; unmatched junction nucleotides: 5. CDR1 and CDR2 from the germline V gene are LGHDT and YNNKEL (reference sequence).

The table lists this clonotype with many counts. The chain uses TRBV2 and TRBJ2-7, with TRBD2 matching 12 bases. This CDR3 comprises 15 residues. CDR1 SNHLY and CDR2 FYNNEI come from the germline V gene. Germline trimming cut 7 bases from V and 3 bases from J; bases unmatched to any gene: 7. The chain's CDR3 is CASTEGTSGFYEQYF. The DNA of the CDR3 is TGTGCCAGCACCGAAGGGACTAGCGGGTTCTACGAGCAGTACTTC.

This clonotype has a count of ten or more. This chain links TRBV2 with TRBJ2-7, with D possibly being TRBD1 or TRBD2 (5 bases each). The CDR3 extends over 13 amino acids. Germline V lookup: CDR1 SNHLY, CDR2 FYNNEI. Trimming took off 7 bases at V and 7 bases at J, with 17 bases between the two ends. CDR3 region: CASNQGVASEQYF. The CDR3 DNA is TGTGCCAGCAACCAGGGCGTAGCGAGTGAGCAGTACTTC.

In this sample, this clonotype turned up many times. This chain joins TRBV10-1 and TRBJ2-1; D is unresolved. Germline V gene sequence: CDR1 WNHNN, CDR2 SYGVQD (reference sequence). This CDR3 region has 16 residues. V lost 0 bases, J lost 6 bases, and 15 bases lay in between. In DNA, the CDR3 is TGCGCCAGCAGTGAGTCGTCCAGGCTGGAGCTCAATGAGCAGTTCTTC. It is translated as CASSESSRLELNEQFF.

This clonotype has ten or more counts. This chain links TRBV7-2 with TRBJ2-7; possibly TRBD2 for D (6 bases). The CDR3 contains 13 residues. V was cut by 5 bases and J by 2 bases, with 10 bases left in between. CDR1 and CDR2 from the germline V gene are SGHTA and FQGNSA. DNA of the CDR3: TGTGCCAGCAGCACTATAGCGGCCTACGAGCAGTACTTC. Amino acids: CASSTIAAYEQYF. The full variable domain, rest sourced from reference TRBV7-2 and TRBJ2-7, is GAGVSQSPSNKVTEKGKDVELRCDPISGHTALYWYRQSLGQGLEFLIYFQGNSAPDKSGLPSDRFSAERTGGSVSTLTIQRTQQEDSAVYLCASSTIAAYEQYFGPGTRLTVT.

In its sample, this clonotype was seen many times. The chain links TRBV4-1 to TRBJ2-1; 8 bases are shared with TRBD2. The germline gives CDR1 MGHRA, CDR2 YSYEKL. The CDR3 runs to 18 residues. Losses at the gene ends were 0 bases for V and 4 bases for J; bases not matched to a gene: 11. The CDR3 region is CASSQDFAGGPRYNEQFF. CDR3 DNA: TGCGCCAGCAGCCAAGATTTCGCGGGAGGACCTAGGTACAATGAGCAGTTCTTC.

In this sample, this clonotype turned up many times. In DNA, the CDR3 is TGTGCCAGCAGCTTAGCCAGGGAGGCCTACAATGAGCAGTTCTTC. Translating it yields CASSLAREAYNEQFF. J is TRBJ2-1 and V is TRBV11-2; tentative D call: TRBD2 (6 bases). Germline loops: CDR1 SGHAT, CDR2 FQNNGV. V lost 1 base to trimming and J lost 2 bases, with 9 bases between them. The CDR3 length is 15 residues.

This clonotype was recorded at least ten times. J is TRBJ2-6 and V is TRBV12-3 or TRBV12-4; no reliable D call. This CDR3 spans 12 amino acids. V was trimmed by 2 bases and J by 14 bases, leaving 10 bases between them. CDR3 sequence reads: CASSLRTAILTF. Here the CDR3 DNA reads TGTGCCAGCAGTTTACGGACGGCGATCCTGACTTTC.

This clonotype was seen many times. This chain uses TRBV11-2 with TRBJ1-6, with 7 bases that match TRBD1. Germline-derived CDR1 and CDR2 are SGHAT and FQNNGV. The V segment lost 1 base and the J segment 0 bases; nucleotides outside the gene matches: 6. This CDR3 region has 18 residues. CDR3 protein: CASSLGGTESSYNSPLHF. The DNA for the CDR3 is TGTGCCAGCAGCTTAGGCGGGACAGAGAGCTCCTATAATTCACCCCTCCACTTT.

The sample holds many counts of this clonotype. The DNA for the CDR3 is TGCGCCAGCAGCTTGGCCAAAACAGGGCTGGATGGCTACACCTTC. As protein: CASSLAKTGLDGYTF. This chain uses TRBV5-1 with TRBJ1-2; D might be TRBD1 (6 bases). CDR3 size: 15 residues. The V end lost 0 bases, the J end lost 6 bases, and 15 bases lay between the germline ends. Germline V gives CDR1 SGHRS, CDR2 YFSETQ.

This clonotype was counted ten times or more. The V call is TRBV7-2, the J call TRBJ2-7, with 8 bases that match TRBD2. CDR1 and CDR2 from the germline V gene are SGHTA and FQGNSA. The CDR3 length is 15 residues. V shed 5 bases and J 3 bases; nucleotides not matched to a gene: 9. The CDR3 region is CASSERGTSVYEQYF. The CDR3 DNA reads as TGTGCCAGCAGCGAAAGAGGGACTAGTGTCTACGAGCAGTACTTC.

This clonotype was recorded at least ten times. The CDR3 nucleotides read TGTGCCACTCGGCGACTCGGGACAGACACCGGGGAGCTGTTTTTT. It is translated as CATRRLGTDTGELFF. This chain uses TRBV27 with TRBJ2-2, with 7 bases matching TRBD1. Germline-derived CDR1 and CDR2 are MNHEY and SMNVEV (reference sequence). The CDR3 covers 15 residues. The V and J ends lost 10 bases and 3 bases, in that order; junction bases with no gene match: 11.